This T cell receptor (beta chain) was captured in a study of shared T cell receptors in the human thymus. Libraries were prepared by immunoSEQ multiplex PCR; TCRdb keeps only in-frame clonotypes and omits some of them. The top ten hold around 0.01% of the sample, which has 700,000 or so clones, over 75% seen once. The CDR3 sequence is 17 residues long. Trimming left V 2 bases short and J 5 bases short, with 19 bases between. The germline V gene encodes CDR1 SGHVS and CDR2 FQNEAQ. A further study also used this sample, focusing on human thymus T cells. This second report adds: Immunologically healthy infants in Finland undergoing congenital heart defect surgery were the donors. Thymus pieces cut out during corrective heart surgery were the tissue that was used. Highly overlapping thymic repertoires among unrelated individuals were reported in related research.

The clonotype was recovered from a girl less than two years old with a congenital heart defect. The specimen was thymocytes. The chain employs TRBV7-8 and TRBJ1-3; a possible D gene is TRBD1 (5 bases). CDR3 nucleotides: TGTGCCAGCAGCTTACAGTCGGGGGGATGGAACCGAAACACCATATATTTT. Translated, it gives CASSLQSGGWNRNTIYF. Looking up the rest from reference TRBV7-8 and TRBJ1-3 gives the full variable domain: GAGVSQSPRYKVAKRGQDVALRCDPISGHVSLFWYQQALGQGPEFLTYFQNEAQLDKSGLPSDRFFAERPEGSVSTLKIQRTQQEDSAVYLCASSLQSGGWNRNTIYFGEGSWLTVV.